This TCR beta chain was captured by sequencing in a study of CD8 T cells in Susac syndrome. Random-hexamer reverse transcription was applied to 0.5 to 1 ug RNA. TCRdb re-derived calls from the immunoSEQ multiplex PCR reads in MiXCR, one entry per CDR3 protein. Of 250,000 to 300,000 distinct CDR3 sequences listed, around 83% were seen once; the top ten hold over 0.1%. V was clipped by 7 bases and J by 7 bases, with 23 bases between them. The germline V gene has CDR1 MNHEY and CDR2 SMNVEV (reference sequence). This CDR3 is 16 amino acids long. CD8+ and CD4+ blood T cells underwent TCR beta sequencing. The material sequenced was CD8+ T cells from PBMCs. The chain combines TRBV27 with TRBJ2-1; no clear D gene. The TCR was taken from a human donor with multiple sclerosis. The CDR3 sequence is CASKLGGRSVFNEQFF. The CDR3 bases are TGTGCCAGCAAGCTCGGTGGCAGATCCGTATTTAATGAGCAGTTCTTC.